This T cell receptor beta chain was sequenced during a study of blood T cell repertoires in COVID-19. Adults between roughly 18 and 100 years of age took part from fewer than 30 US areas. Participants were placed into cohorts based on the clinical history they reported. Recovery among Cohort 3 donors was established by two negative PCRs, clearance, or symptom resolution. This CDR3 is built from 13 residues. CDR1 is MGHDK, CDR2 SYGVNS, per germline. In this sample, this clone turned up a few times. At one of its ends the junction is not consistent with the germline gene, which may arise from a read error. Other DNA sequences in the sample encode the same CDR3. The repertoire was sequenced with immunoSEQ multiplex PCR; TCRdb's copy has only in-frame clones and lacks some. This table holds roughly 250,000 clones, around nine tenths found once.

The V call is TRBV25-1, the J call TRBJ2-7; possibly TRBD1 for D (7 bases). Source material: PBMCs or T cells enriched from blood (not recorded which). This TCR was recovered from a woman in her 50s who had recovered from COVID-19. This chain's CDR3 is CASSEAGTAQVLF. CDR3 bases: TGTGCCAGCAGTGAGGCGGGGACAGCCCAAGTCCTCTTC.